This T cell receptor (beta chain) comes out of a study of cytomegalovirus exposure and HLA in healthy donors. The CDR3 is made up of 12 amino acids. CDR1 is MDHEN and CDR2 is SYDVKM in the germline V gene. V shed 8 bases and J shed 3 bases, with 11 bases lying between them. It was with 60 Vbeta and 13 Jbeta primers that the PCR ran. Study processing details: Among the unique TCR beta chains that a later analysis counted, around 72 million in all, about 12 million were shared. The table came from immunoSEQ multiplex PCR; TCRdb's copy has only in-frame clones and leaves some out. V, J and clone size were drawn from that table, and D and trimming were deduced from the DNA. Of tens of thousands of clones detected, approximately 69% appear once; the ten largest clones hold about 8.6%.

The sample consisted of PBMCs. This sequence was found in a man aged 40-49 years in good health and CMV-seropositive. The rearrangement joins TRBV28 to TRBJ2-7; maybe TRBD1 (6 bases). This CDR3 is CASRQVNYEQYF. CDR3 DNA sequence: TGTGCCAGCCGACAGGTAAACTACGAGCAGTACTTC.